Shown below are 25 T cell receptor beta chains from a single sample sequenced in a study of blood T cell repertoires in COVID-19. The data were produced by immunoSEQ multiplex PCR, yet TCRdb's version contains in-frame clones alone and is incomplete. This sample has fewer than 300,000 clones, with around 90% found just once. The sequenced sample consisted of peripheral blood. These receptors originate from a man aged 18 to 35 with active or convalescent COVID-19.

The rearrangement links TRBV5-6 to TRBJ2-1, with TRBD2 matching 10 bases. The germline V gene has CDR1 SGHDT and CDR2 YYEEEE. The junction had 9 bases not matched to a gene; V was cut back by 0 bases and J by 9 bases. This CDR3 spans 16 amino acids. The CDR3 nucleotides are TGTGCCAGCAGCTTGGGGTTAGCGGGGGGCAACGTTGAGCAGTTCTTC. It codes for CASSLGLAGGNVEQFF.

The chain couples TRBV10-3 to TRBJ2-3; D is possibly TRBD1 (5 bases). Germline assignment: CDR1 ENHRY and CDR2 SYGVKD. Trimming stripped 5 bases from V and 1 base from J, with 19 bases between. This CDR3 has 17 residues. The CDR3 protein is CAISRSGSTSGTDTQYF. The CDR3 nucleotides read TGTGCCATCAGTCGGTCAGGGTCTACCTCTGGCACAGATACGCAGTATTTT.

The chain is built from TRBV2 and TRBJ1-1; the D gene is possibly TRBD1 (5 bases). The CDR3 extends over 11 amino acids. Trimming shortened V by 7 bases and J by 12 bases, and 15 bases separated the two germline ends. Germline V gene lookup returns CDR1 SNHLY and CDR2 FYNNEI. CDR3 residues: CASKLRAGTFF. The DNA for the CDR3 is TGTGCCAGCAAGCTCCGGGCAGGGACTTTCTTT.

Only one count was recorded for this clone. This chain links TRBV3-1 (or the pseudogene TRBV3-2) with TRBJ1-3; the D gene is possibly TRBD1 (6 bases). This CDR3 spans 14 amino acids. Trimming took off 3 bases at V and 2 bases at J, with 8 bases between the two ends. From germline, CDR1 is LGHDT and CDR2 YNNKEL (reference sequence). The CDR3 region is CASSQTGAGNTIYF. The CDR3 DNA reads TGTGCCAGCAGCCAGACAGGAGCTGGAAACACCATATATTTT.

The gene calls are TRBV9 and TRBJ1-1; TRBD1 is a possible D gene (6 bases). CDR1 is SGDLS and CDR2 is YYNGEE in the germline V gene. The CDR3 runs 15 residues. Trimming pared 0 bases from V and 1 base from J, leaving 10 bases between. As DNA, the CDR3 is TGTGCCAGCAGCGTAGAGGGGGTGGGGAACACTGAAGCTTTCTTT. This sequence encodes CASSVEGVGNTEAFF. Full variable domain (outside the CDR3, taken from reference TRBV9 and TRBJ1-1): DSGVTQTPKHLITATGQRVTLRCSPRSGDLSVYWYQQSLDQGLQFLIQYYNGEERAKGNILERFSAQQFPDLHSELNLSSLELGDSALYFCASSVEGVGNTEAFFGQGTRLTVV.

This rearrangement joins TRBV29-1 to TRBJ2-1; 7 bases match TRBD2. CDR1 is SQVTM, CDR2 ANQGSEA, per germline. V shed 4 bases and J 5 bases; nucleotides not matched to a gene: 5. The CDR3 runs 13 residues. As DNA, the CDR3 is TGCAGCGTTGTGGAGACTAGCAACAATGAGCAGTTCTTC. Amino acid sequence: CSVVETSNNEQFF.

The CDR3 loop reads CASSDRVDTGELFF. CDR3 DNA sequence: TGTGCCAGTAGTGACAGGGTCGACACCGGGGAGCTGTTTTTT. The chain joins TRBV19 to TRBJ2-2; 7 bases agree with TRBD1. This CDR3 has 14 residues. V dropped 5 bases and J dropped 3; count of bases not matched to a gene: 3. From germline, CDR1 is LNHDA and CDR2 SQIVND (reference sequence).

The V and J genes are TRBV12-3 or TRBV12-4 and TRBJ1-1, with D possibly being TRBD1 (5 bases). V shed 10 bases and J shed 5 bases, with 14 bases lying between them. This CDR3 has 12 amino acids. In nucleotides, the CDR3 is TGTGCCACCCGGCCTGGGGGGACTGAAGCTTTCTTT. The encoded protein is CATRPGGTEAFF.

This chain uses TRBV7-9 with TRBJ2-3, with 9 bases aligning to TRBD2. Germline assignment: CDR1 SEHNR and CDR2 FQNEAQ (reference sequence). Trimming cost V 2 bases and J 0 bases; bases outside gene matches: 9. This CDR3 contains 18 residues. The CDR3 coding sequence is TGTGCCAGCAGCTTACGCGAGCGACTAGCGGCTAGCACAGATACGCAGTATTTT. Its translation is CASSLRERLAASTDTQYF.

This chain connects TRBV4-1 to TRBJ2-3, with 8 bases that match TRBD1. Germline V gene sequence: CDR1 MGHRA, CDR2 YSYEKL. The ends lost 3 bases at V and 1 base at J; junction bases unmatched: 6. The CDR3 consists of 16 residues. CDR3 bases: TGCGCCAGCAGCCATACCCCGGGACAGGGCACAGATACGCAGTATTTT. Protein product: CASSHTPGQGTDTQYF.

The chain joins TRBV10-3 to TRBJ2-5; a possible D gene is TRBD2 (5 bases). Germline V gene lookup returns CDR1 ENHRY and CDR2 SYGVKD. The CDR3 runs 16 residues. V lost 3 bases to trimming and J lost 2 bases, with 16 bases between them. This chain's CDR3 is CAISEPESSGQETQYF. CDR3 coding DNA: TGTGCCATCAGTGAACCAGAGAGCTCGGGGCAAGAGACCCAGTACTTC.

V usage is TRBV7-8 and J usage is TRBJ2-3; TRBD1 aligns across 10 bases. With V trimmed by 6 bases and J by 6 bases, 9 bases remained unmatched. The CDR3 is made up of 15 amino acids. Germline V CDR1 and CDR2: SGHVS, FQNEAQ. In DNA form, the CDR3 reads TGTGCCAGCAGATCCCCGGGACAGGGGTATGATACGCAGTATTTT. Encoded protein: CASRSPGQGYDTQYF.

The chain combines TRBV5-6 with TRBJ2-1; 8 positions match TRBD1. Unmatched junction bases numbered 12, after V lost 4 bases and J lost 6 bases. CDR1 is SGHDT and CDR2 is YYEEEE in the germline V gene. This CDR3 region has 16 residues. CDR3 sequence: CASSVTTGEPSNEQFF. The CDR3 bases are TGTGCCAGCAGCGTAACGACAGGGGAGCCCAGCAATGAGCAGTTCTTC.

This chain uses TRBV12-3 or TRBV12-4 with TRBJ2-7; the D gene is possibly TRBD2 (5 bases). Trimming removed 0 bases at V and 7 bases at J, with 10 bases between. The CDR3 runs 13 residues. The CDR3 DNA sequence: TGTGCCAGCAGTTTAGCAGGGAGAGGAGAGCAGTACTTC. Translation: CASSLAGRGEQYF.

V gene TRBV5-6 combines with J gene TRBJ2-5; 13 nucleotides agree with TRBD2. The CDR3 length is 16 residues. V shed 2 bases and J 4 bases; nucleotides not matched to a gene: 5. CDR1 and CDR2 from the germline V gene are SGHDT and YYEEEE. The CDR3 DNA follows: TGTGCCAGCAGCTTCTTCACTAGCGGGGGGGCAGAGACCCAGTACTTC. Translated: CASSFFTSGGAETQYF.

The V and J genes are TRBV12-3 or TRBV12-4 and TRBJ1-2; D may be TRBD1 (6 bases). Deletions cut 4 bases from V and 4 bases from J, with 10 bases between. CDR3 length equals 13 residues. CDR3 nucleotides: TGTGCCAGCAGTTACGGACAGCTCTATGGCTACACCTTC. Its translation: CASSYGQLYGYTF.

J is TRBJ1-2 and V is TRBV15; 8 bases map to TRBD1. This CDR3 region has 14 residues. With 6 bases clipped from V and 7 bases from J, the junction kept 10 bases outside the gene matches. Germline CDR1 reads LNHNV; CDR2 reads YYDKDF (reference sequence). The CDR3 DNA is TGTGCCACCAGGGGCGACAGGGGTTTAGGTGGCTACACCTTC. The encoded protein is CATRGDRGLGGYTF.

J is TRBJ2-4 and V is TRBV3-1 (or the pseudogene TRBV3-2); the match to TRBD1 covers 8 bases. The CDR3 length is 15 residues. Losses at the gene ends were 1 base for V and 6 bases for J; bases not matched to a gene: 5. The V gene's germline CDR1 is LGHDT and CDR2 YNNKEL (reference sequence). The CDR3: CASSQVGDRRNIQYF. The CDR3 DNA reads as TGTGCCAGCAGCCAAGTTGGGGACAGGAGAAACATTCAGTACTTC.

Of note for this clone: The sample has other DNA sequences that encode this CDR3 too. The gene calls are TRBV7-9 and TRBJ2-7, with TRBD1 matching over 7 bases. Germline V gene sequence: CDR1 SEHNR, CDR2 FQNEAQ (reference sequence). CDR3 length equals 14 residues. The V gene end was trimmed by 5 bases and the J gene end by 1 base; junction bases not matched to a gene: 5. This chain's CDR3 is CASSLPGQSYEQYF. As DNA, the CDR3 is TGTGCCAGCAGCCTCCCGGGACAGTCCTACGAGCAGTACTTC.

V and J are TRBV5-8 and TRBJ2-5; D ambiguous. The CDR3 loop spans 13 amino acids. Trimming removed 9 bases at V and 0 bases at J, with 12 bases between. CDR1 and CDR2 (germline): SGHTS, YDEGEE. CDR3 nucleotides: TGTGCCAACCCGCAGAGGAACCAAGAGACCCAGTACTTC. Amino acids: CANPQRNQETQYF.

The chain employs TRBV7-2 and TRBJ2-3; no firm D call. The germline V and J ends were trimmed by 2 bases and 2 bases, with 8 bases remaining between them. This CDR3 is built from 14 residues. Germline V gene lookup returns CDR1 SGHTA and CDR2 FQGNSA. CDR3 sequence (DNA): TGTGCCAGCAGCTTATCGGGTTCCACAGATACGCAGTATTTT. As protein: CASSLSGSTDTQYF.

The chain has TRBV11-2 and TRBJ2-3; 9 bases are shared with TRBD2. Germline CDR1 is SGHAT and CDR2 is FQNNGV. J was trimmed by 5 bases and V by 5 bases; bases with no gene match: 11. The CDR3 extends over 16 amino acids. The CDR3: CASSIRSGGWGDTQYF. CDR3 coding DNA: TGTGCCAGCAGCATCCGTAGCGGGGGATGGGGAGATACGCAGTATTTT.

This clone was seen a single time. The chain is built from TRBV29-1 and TRBJ2-7, with 7 bases matching TRBD1. With V trimmed by 7 bases and J by 4 bases, 10 bases remained unmatched. The CDR3 is 13 amino acids. Germline V gene lookup returns CDR1 SQVTM and CDR2 ANQGSEA. The CDR3 region has the DNA TGCAGCGCCCGGGACAGCGGTGGGTACGAGCAGTACTTC. This codes for CSARDSGGYEQYF.

The chain uses TRBV9 and TRBJ2-5; D possibly corresponds to TRBD2 (6 bases). With 3 bases removed from V and 2 bases from J, the gap between germline ends came to 14 bases. CDR3 length: 15 amino acids. Germline values: CDR1 SGDLS, CDR2 YYNGEE. CDR3 sequence reads: CASSGGGAVQETQYF. In DNA form, the CDR3 reads TGTGCCAGCAGCGGGGGCGGGGCCGTTCAAGAGACCCAGTACTTC.

The V call is TRBV10-3, the J call TRBJ1-2, with 10 bases aligning to TRBD1. V lost 10 bases to trimming and J lost 8 bases; unmatched junction nucleotides: 4. Germline V gene data show CDR1 as ENHRY and CDR2 as SYGVKD. The CDR3 is 11 amino acids. This CDR3 is CATGTGEGYTF. The CDR3 DNA sequence: TGTGCCACCGGGACAGGGGAAGGCTACACCTTC.